The 3 T cell receptor beta chains below come from one sample, sequenced in a study of CD8 T cells in Susac syndrome. RNA amounts of roughly 0.45 to 1 ug underwent reverse transcription with random hexamers. Each CDR3 protein gets one entry after TCRdb re-called the immunoSEQ multiplex PCR reads with MiXCR. In the table there are roughly 100,000 distinct CDR3 sequences, just under 95% of which are singletons. Specimen: CD4+ T cells from PBMCs. Receptors were obtained from a human donor with Susac syndrome.

The chain links TRBV3-1 to TRBJ2-3, with TRBD2 identical over 13 bases. Germline-derived CDR1 and CDR2 are LGHDT and YNNKEL (reference sequence). The V gene end was trimmed by 0 bases and the J gene end by 4 bases; junction bases not matched to a gene: 10. This CDR3 has 19 amino acids. CDR3 sequence (DNA): TGTGCCAGCAGCCAAGAACCGCCTACTAGCGGGGGGGCGGCAGATACGCAGTATTTT. This codes for CASSQEPPTSGGAADTQYF.

The V call is TRBV2, the J call TRBJ1-2, with 7 bases lining up with TRBD1. V was clipped by 1 base and J by 2 bases; unmatched bases: 1. The CDR3 contains 14 residues. Looked up from germline, CDR1 is SNHLY and CDR2 is FYNNEI. The CDR3 DNA sequence: TGTGCCAGCAGTGAAGGGGGACAGAACTATGGCTACACCTTC. Its translation is CASSEGGQNYGYTF.

V usage is TRBV27 and J usage is TRBJ2-1, with D possibly matching TRBD2 (6 bases). CDR1 and CDR2 (germline): MNHEY, SMNVEV (reference sequence). Trimming left V 3 bases short and J 3 bases short, with 12 bases between. The CDR3 runs 15 residues. DNA for the CDR3: TGTGCCAGCAGTTTTGGGCGGGGTCTCTACAATGAGCAGTTCTTC. Amino acid sequence: CASSFGRGLYNEQFF.